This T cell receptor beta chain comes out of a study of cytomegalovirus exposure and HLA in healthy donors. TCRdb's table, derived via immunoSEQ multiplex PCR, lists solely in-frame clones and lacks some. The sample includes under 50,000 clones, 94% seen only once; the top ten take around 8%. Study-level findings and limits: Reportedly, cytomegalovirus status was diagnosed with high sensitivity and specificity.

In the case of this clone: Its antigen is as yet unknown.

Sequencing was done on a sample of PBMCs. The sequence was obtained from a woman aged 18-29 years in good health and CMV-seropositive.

As DNA, the CDR3 is TGTGCCAGCAGCCCCACTAGCGGGAGTTTCAGGAATGAGCAGTTCTTC. The encoded protein is CASSPTSGSFRNEQFF. The chain links TRBV7-2 to TRBJ2-1; the match to TRBD2 covers 11 bases. V trimming: 5 bases; J trimming: 7 bases; junction bases outside the gene matches: 10. Germline assignment: CDR1 SGHTA and CDR2 FQGNSA. The CDR3 is 16 residues long.